The clone carrying this TCR beta chain was seen many times. What it binds is not known. Germline values: CDR1 SGHAT, CDR2 FQNNGV. The CDR3 runs to 19 residues. The junction had 15 bases not matched to a gene; V was cut back by 0 bases and J by 7 bases. Unique molecular identifier tags were affixed to discrete cDNA molecules. One entry per CDR3 protein, called by TCRdb with MiXCR from the 5' RACE reads. The sample carries about 84,000 distinct CDR3 sequences, about 12% recorded once. This specimen comes from a study of early T cells in non-severe SARS-CoV-2 infection. Study-wide context: Unsorted whole blood bulk RNA was sequenced, with unpaired chains. Broader study findings: Using VDJdb, the matching emphasized anti-spike CD8 responses while missing private and CD4 specificities.

Sequencing was carried out using whole blood. The rearrangement uses TRBV11-2 and TRBJ2-1; 10 bases align to TRBD2. This receptor was obtained from an adult who was a healthcare worker with PCR-confirmed SARS-CoV-2 infection or an uninfected control (not recorded which). This CDR3 reads CASSLEFSGRANSKNEQFF. In nucleotides, the CDR3 is TGTGCCAGCAGCTTAGAATTCAGCGGGAGGGCGAATTCTAAAAATGAGCAGTTCTTC.